The 9 T cell receptor beta chains listed next were all sequenced from one sample in a study of regulatory T cells in long-lasting Graves disease. Arm-PCR with iRepertoire HTBI primers amplified the CDR3 regions for these TCR beta libraries. TCRdb re-called the multiplex PCR reads through MiXCR, storing one row per CDR3 protein. The sample has approximately 440,000 distinct CDR3 sequences, 20% to 30% seen once. Time point here: persistent/refractory GD, antithyroid drugs over 5 years with positive TRAb. Generation of the TCR library employed RNA extracted from PBMCs. This material consisted of peripheral blood mononuclear cells (PBMCs), taken when the disease was refractory, from a patient treated with antithyroid drugs. These TCRs come from a female donor with Graves disease.

This clonotype was seen many times. This chain uses TRBV6-2 or TRBV6-3 with TRBJ2-7; 9 bases line up with TRBD2. The CDR3 spans 16 residues. CDR1 is MNHEY, CDR2 SVGEGT, per germline. V was pared by 4 bases and J by 2 bases, with 9 bases of the junction left unmatched. The CDR3 nucleotides are TGTGCCAGCAGTTCCTTGGCTAGCGGGATCACCTACGAGCAGTACTTC. Encoded protein: CASSSLASGITYEQYF.

With respect to this clonotype: The junction does not match germline at one end; this may be a read error. The chain employs TRBV18 and TRBJ2-7, with no clear D. Germline CDR1 reads KGHSH; CDR2 reads LQKENI. The CDR3 has 16 residues. The DNA of the CDR3 is TGTGCCAGCTCACCATCTTCAGCATGGGCGGCCTACGAGCAGCACTTC. Protein sequence: CASSPSSAWAAYEQHF.

The V call is TRBV29-1, the J call TRBJ2-2, with D possibly matching TRBD2 (6 bases). The CDR3 has 14 residues. Between the trimmed V and J ends, which lost 0 bases and 1 base, there was a span of 6 bases. Germline V gene sequence: CDR1 SQVTM, CDR2 ANQGSEA. The CDR3 spells CSVEDGGNTGELFF. The CDR3 nucleotides read TGCAGCGTTGAAGACGGGGGGAACACCGGGGAGCTGTTTTTT.

This chain connects TRBV30 to TRBJ2-4; D might be TRBD2 (7 bases). V shed 1 base and J shed 6 bases, with 16 bases lying between them. Germline V CDR1 and CDR2: GTSNPN, SVGIG (reference sequence). This CDR3 is built from 15 residues. Here the CDR3 reads CAWSDAGAGGNIQYF. In nucleotides, the CDR3 is TGTGCCTGGAGTGATGCGGGGGCCGGTGGAAACATTCAGTACTTC.

This clonotype was seen a handful of times. The rearrangement joins TRBV5-4 to TRBJ1-1; D is possibly TRBD1 (5 bases). Germline V gives CDR1 SGHNT, CDR2 YYREEE (reference sequence). CDR3 length: 14 amino acids. The V gene lost 0 bases and the J gene lost 3 bases, with 9 bases spanning the gap. CDR3 in DNA: TGTGCCAGCAGCTTGGGTCCCAGGGACACTGAAGCTTTCTTT. Amino acids: CASSLGPRDTEAFF.

This clonotype was seen at least ten times. V and J are TRBV6-9 and TRBJ1-2, with 12 bases fitting TRBD1. Per germline, CDR1 MNHGY and CDR2 SVAAGI. The CDR3 length is 15 residues. V lost 3 bases, J lost 8 bases, and 7 bases stayed unmatched. The CDR3 reads CASSYGTGGARGYTF. The CDR3 DNA follows: TGTGCCAGCAGTTACGGGACAGGGGGCGCACGAGGCTACACCTTC.

The chain links TRBV20-1 to TRBJ2-7; 13 bases map to TRBD2. The V gene's germline CDR1 is DFQATT and CDR2 SNEGSKA (reference sequence). The CDR3 length is 16 residues. V lost 4 bases, J lost 2 bases, and 8 bases stayed unmatched. CDR3 nucleotides: TGCAGTGCTACCTCCGGACTAGCGGGAGTAGCCTACGAGCAGTACTTC. It yields the protein CSATSGLAGVAYEQYF.

V usage is TRBV6-2 or TRBV6-3 and J usage is TRBJ2-7; D assignment may be TRBD1 or TRBD2 (5 bases each). In germline, CDR1 is MNHEY, CDR2 SVGEGT. There are 11 residues in the CDR3. With 2 bases removed from V and 6 bases from J, the gap between germline ends came to 5 bases. DNA for the CDR3: TGTGCCAGCAGTTACGGGACCGAGCAGTACTTC. It specifies CASSYGTEQYF.

V usage is TRBV7-9 and J usage is TRBJ2-5, with TRBD2 matching 13 bases. Germline loops: CDR1 SEHNR, CDR2 FQNEAQ (reference sequence). V trimming: 5 bases; J trimming: 5 bases; junction bases outside the gene matches: 5. CDR3 length equals 15 residues. The CDR3 bases are TGTGCCAGCAGCCAGGGGACTAGCGGGACGGAGACCCAGTACTTC. It codes for CASSQGTSGTETQYF.